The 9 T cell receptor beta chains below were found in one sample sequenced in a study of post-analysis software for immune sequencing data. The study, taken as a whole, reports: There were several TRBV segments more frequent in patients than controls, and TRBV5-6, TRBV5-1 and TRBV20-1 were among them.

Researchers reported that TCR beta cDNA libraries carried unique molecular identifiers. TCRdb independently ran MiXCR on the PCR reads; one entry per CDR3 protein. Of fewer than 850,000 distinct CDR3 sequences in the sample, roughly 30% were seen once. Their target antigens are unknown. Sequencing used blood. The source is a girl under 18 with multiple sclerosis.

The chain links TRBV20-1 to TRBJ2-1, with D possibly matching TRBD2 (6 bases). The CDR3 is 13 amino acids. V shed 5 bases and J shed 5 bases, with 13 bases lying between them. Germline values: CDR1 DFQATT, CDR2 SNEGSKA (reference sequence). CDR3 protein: CSAYRDSNNEQFF. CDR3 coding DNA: TGCAGTGCTTACCGGGACTCTAACAATGAGCAGTTCTTC.

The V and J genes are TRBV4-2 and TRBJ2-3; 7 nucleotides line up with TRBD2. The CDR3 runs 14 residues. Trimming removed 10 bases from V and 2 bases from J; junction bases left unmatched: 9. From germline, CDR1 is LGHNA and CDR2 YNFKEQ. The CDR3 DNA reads TGTGCCACGTCGTGGGGGGGAGACACAGATACGCAGTATTTT. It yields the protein CATSWGGDTDTQYF.

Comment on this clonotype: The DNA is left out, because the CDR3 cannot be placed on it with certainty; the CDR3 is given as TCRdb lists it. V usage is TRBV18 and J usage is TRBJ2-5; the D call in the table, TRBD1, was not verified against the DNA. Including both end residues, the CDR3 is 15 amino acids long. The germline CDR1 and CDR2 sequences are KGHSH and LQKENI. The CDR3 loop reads CASSPVGAGTYERYF.

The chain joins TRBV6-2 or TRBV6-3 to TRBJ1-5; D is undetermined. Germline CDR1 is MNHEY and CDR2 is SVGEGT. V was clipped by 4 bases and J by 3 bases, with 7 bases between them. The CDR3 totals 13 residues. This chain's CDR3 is CASSSWFNQPQHF. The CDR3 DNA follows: TGTGCCAGCAGTTCCTGGTTCAATCAGCCCCAGCATTTT.

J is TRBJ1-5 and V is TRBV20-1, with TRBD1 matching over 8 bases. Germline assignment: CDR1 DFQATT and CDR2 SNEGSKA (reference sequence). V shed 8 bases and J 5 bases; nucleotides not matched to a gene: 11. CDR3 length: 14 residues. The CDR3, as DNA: TGCAGTACTGGACGAGGACAGGGCTATCAGCCCCAGCATTTT. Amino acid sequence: CSTGRGQGYQPQHF.

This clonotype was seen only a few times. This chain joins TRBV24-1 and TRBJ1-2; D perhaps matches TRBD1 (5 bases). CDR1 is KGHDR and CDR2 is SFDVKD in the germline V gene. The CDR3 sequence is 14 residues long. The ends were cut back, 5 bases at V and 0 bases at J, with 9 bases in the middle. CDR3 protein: CATSGGTTNYGYTF. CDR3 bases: TGTGCCACCAGTGGGGGGACCACTAACTATGGCTACACCTTC.

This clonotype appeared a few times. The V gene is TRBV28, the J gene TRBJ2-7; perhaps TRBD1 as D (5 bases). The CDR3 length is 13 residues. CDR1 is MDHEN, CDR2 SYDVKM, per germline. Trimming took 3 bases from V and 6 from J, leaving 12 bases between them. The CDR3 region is CASSFVLRGEQYF. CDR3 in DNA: TGTGCCAGCAGTTTTGTGTTAAGGGGCGAGCAGTACTTC.

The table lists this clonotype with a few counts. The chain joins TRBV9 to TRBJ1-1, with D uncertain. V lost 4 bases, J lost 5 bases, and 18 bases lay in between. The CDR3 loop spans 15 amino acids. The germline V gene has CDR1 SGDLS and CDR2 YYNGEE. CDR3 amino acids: CASSPLRPAGTEAFF. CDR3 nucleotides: TGTGCCAGCAGCCCCCTTCGCCCGGCGGGAACTGAAGCTTTCTTT. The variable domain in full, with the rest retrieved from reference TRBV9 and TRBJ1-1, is DSGVTQTPKHLITATGQRVTLRCSPRSGDLSVYWYQQSLDQGLQFLIQYYNGEERAKGNILERFSAQQFPDLHSELNLSSLELGDSALYFCASSPLRPAGTEAFFGQGTRLTVV.

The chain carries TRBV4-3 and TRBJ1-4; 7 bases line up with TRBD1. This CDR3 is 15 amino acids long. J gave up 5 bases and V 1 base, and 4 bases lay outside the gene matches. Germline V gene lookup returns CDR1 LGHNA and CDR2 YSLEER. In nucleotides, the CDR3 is TGCGCCAGCAGCCAAGGGGGCAGGGGGAATGAAAAACTGTTTTTT. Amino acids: CASSQGGRGNEKLFF.